The 19 T cell receptor beta chains below come from one sample, sequenced in a study of blood T cell repertoires in COVID-19. The assay was immunoSEQ multiplex PCR, and TCRdb's table has in-frame clones only and misses some. The table records about 160,000 clones, 84% of them present only once. Sequenced sample: peripheral blood. These receptors all stem from a man aged 35-49 years who had recovered from COVID-19.

The V call is TRBV10-3, the J call TRBJ2-7; TRBD2 agrees at 10 bases. Losses at the gene ends were 6 bases for V and 5 bases for J; bases not matched to a gene: 10. Looked up from germline, CDR1 is ENHRY and CDR2 is SYGVKD. The CDR3 has 15 amino acids. Here the CDR3 reads CAIRGAGTSVNEQYF. The CDR3 bases are TGTGCCATCAGGGGTGCCGGGACTAGCGTTAACGAGCAGTACTTC.

CDR3 in amino acids: CASSEAPDRDDNSPLHF. The CDR3 region has the DNA TGCGCCAGCAGTGAGGCCCCGGACAGGGACGATAATTCACCCCTCCACTTT. V and J are TRBV10-1 and TRBJ1-6; TRBD1 aligns across 8 bases. This CDR3 has 17 amino acids. The germline V gene encodes CDR1 WNHNN and CDR2 SYGVQD (reference sequence). Trimming took 2 bases from V and 5 from J; bases not matched to a gene: 8.

The chain employs TRBV27 and TRBJ1-6, with 8 bases fitting TRBD1. Germline V gene lookup returns CDR1 MNHEY and CDR2 SMNVEV (reference sequence). The V gene end was trimmed by 2 bases and the J gene end by 6 bases; junction bases not matched to a gene: 6. The CDR3 covers 16 residues. DNA of the CDR3: TGTGCCAGCAGTTTAGTGGGACAGGCGTCTAATTCACCCCTCCACTTT. Translation: CASSLVGQASNSPLHF.

V usage is TRBV7-8 and J usage is TRBJ2-7; 10 bases map to TRBD2. Germline trimming cut 5 bases from V and 0 bases from J; bases unmatched to any gene: 4. CDR1 and CDR2 from the germline V gene are SGHVS and FQNEAQ. This CDR3 spans 15 amino acids. The CDR3 protein is CASSVSSGSSYEQYF. The CDR3 region has the DNA TGTGCCAGCAGCGTCTCTAGCGGGAGCTCCTACGAGCAGTACTTC.

This clone was recorded once. This chain joins TRBV6-6 and TRBJ1-1; D might be TRBD1 (6 bases). Germline CDR1 reads MNHNY; CDR2 reads SVGAGI (reference sequence). V was trimmed by 4 bases and J by 3 bases, leaving 15 bases between them. The CDR3 is 15 amino acids. The chain's CDR3 is CASSLRGGADTEAFF. The CDR3 DNA reads TGTGCCAGCAGTTTGCGGGGGGGGGCGGACACTGAAGCTTTCTTT.

This clone was detected only once. The V call is TRBV20-1, the J call TRBJ2-7; D unresolved. Per the germline V gene, CDR1 is DFQATT and CDR2 is SNEGSKA (reference sequence). There are 14 residues in the CDR3. V lost 3 bases and J lost 0, with 12 bases in between. Here the CDR3 reads CSASYQTNSYEQYF. In DNA form, the CDR3 reads TGCAGTGCTAGTTACCAGACAAACTCCTACGAGCAGTACTTC.

The J gene is TRBJ1-2, the V gene TRBV3-1 (or the pseudogene TRBV3-2); D gene unclear. The CDR3 covers 15 residues. Germline CDR1 LGHDT, CDR2 YNNKEL (reference sequence). Trimming stripped 3 bases from V and 1 base from J, with 12 bases between. The CDR3 region has the DNA TGTGCCAGCAGCCAGTTAGCGGGAGGTAACTATGGCTACACCTTC. The encoded protein is CASSQLAGGNYGYTF.

About this clone itself: One end of the junction fails to match germline, which may point to a read error. This chain joins TRBV12-3 or TRBV12-4 and TRBJ1-2; TRBD1 might be the D (6 bases). The CDR3 contains 13 residues. The CDR3 is CASSLAGDYGYTF. CDR3 coding DNA: TGTGCCAGCAGTCTAGCAGGGGACTATGGCTACACCTTC.

As DNA, the CDR3 is TGTGCCAGCAGCTTAGCCAGGGAAGAGACCCAGTACTTC. This codes for CASSLAREETQYF. The chain uses TRBV7-2 and TRBJ2-5; D might be TRBD1 (5 bases). The CDR3 spans 13 residues. The ends were cut back, 0 bases at V and 3 bases at J, with 5 bases in the middle. Germline CDR1 reads SGHTA; CDR2 reads FQGNSA.

The V and J genes are TRBV4-3 and TRBJ2-1; D ambiguous. Trimming took off 1 base at V and 9 bases at J, with 10 bases between the two ends. The CDR3 length is 13 residues. Germline loops: CDR1 LGHNA, CDR2 YSLEER. Written as DNA, the CDR3 is TGCGCCAGCAGCCAAGGTCTAATCATTGAGCAGTTCTTC. Amino acid sequence: CASSQGLIIEQFF.

The chain carries TRBV11-2 and TRBJ2-7; 12 positions match TRBD2. This CDR3 comprises 15 residues. V dropped 5 bases and J dropped 5; count of bases not matched to a gene: 7. The germline V gene has CDR1 SGHAT and CDR2 FQNNGV. The CDR3 here is CASSSGWTSGNEQYF. CDR3 coding DNA: TGTGCCAGCAGCAGCGGGTGGACTAGCGGGAACGAGCAGTACTTC.

The chain employs TRBV4-3 and TRBJ1-1; unclear D gene. The length of the CDR3 is 14 residues. V lost 3 bases, J lost 0 bases, and 8 bases lay in between. Germline-derived CDR1 and CDR2 are LGHNA and YSLEER. The CDR3 coding sequence is TGCGCCAGCAGCCAGGCACAGCTGAACACTGAAGCTTTCTTT. This translates into CASSQAQLNTEAFF.

This chain joins TRBV6-2 or TRBV6-3 and TRBJ2-1; 8 bases line up with TRBD2. The CDR3 length is 15 residues. V shed 5 bases, J shed 5 bases, and the junction held 8 bases outside the gene matches. The germline V gene encodes CDR1 MNHEY and CDR2 SVGEGT. CDR3: CASSHSGIRHNEQFF. For the CDR3, the DNA is TGTGCCAGCAGTCATAGCGGGATTCGGCACAATGAGCAGTTCTTC.

The V gene is TRBV4-2, the J gene TRBJ2-2; D remains ambiguous. There are 15 residues in the CDR3. In germline, CDR1 is LGHNA, CDR2 YNFKEQ. Trimming removed 1 base from V and 7 bases from J, with 13 bases in between. The CDR3 reads CASSQGLAASGELFF. Here the CDR3 DNA reads TGTGCCAGCAGCCAAGGGTTAGCAGCGAGCGGGGAGCTGTTTTTT.

The CDR3 nucleotides read TGTGCCAGCAGCCAAGCGCGGGACTATGGCTACACCTTC. Protein: CASSQARDYGYTF. The J gene is TRBJ1-2, the V gene TRBV4-2, with D hard to call. The V gene's germline CDR1 is LGHNA and CDR2 YNFKEQ. V was clipped by 1 base and J by 3 bases, with 6 bases between them. The CDR3 has 13 amino acids.

CDR3 residues: CASSYGTSGGYNEQFF. The DNA for the CDR3 is TGTGCCAGCAGCTACGGGACTAGCGGGGGGTACAATGAGCAGTTCTTC. The chain couples TRBV5-4 to TRBJ2-1; 15 bases are a match to TRBD2. The CDR3 is made up of 16 amino acids. Losses at the gene ends were 3 bases for V and 4 bases for J; bases not matched to a gene: 2. CDR1 SGHNT and CDR2 YYREEE come from the germline V gene (reference sequence).

The chain joins TRBV5-4 to TRBJ2-7; D uncertain. CDR1 and CDR2 (germline): SGHNT, YYREEE (reference sequence). CDR3 length equals 14 residues. Trimming removed 4 bases from V and 0 bases from J, with 11 bases in between. DNA of the CDR3: TGTGCCAGCAGCCCCCGGGTGAGCTCCTACGAGCAGTACTTC. Translation gives CASSPRVSSYEQYF.

The chain uses TRBV7-9 and TRBJ2-7; D unclear. Germline assignment: CDR1 SEHNR and CDR2 FQNEAQ (reference sequence). The CDR3 spans 11 residues. Trimming pared 4 bases from V and 5 bases from J, leaving 6 bases between. The CDR3 sequence is CASSSQNEQYF. As DNA, the CDR3 is TGTGCCAGCAGCTCCCAGAACGAGCAGTACTTC.

The V call is TRBV7-9, the J call TRBJ1-2; 8 positions match TRBD1. V trimming: 5 bases; J trimming: 3 bases; junction bases outside the gene matches: 14. The CDR3 has 17 residues. Germline CDR1 reads SEHNR; CDR2 reads FQNEAQ (reference sequence). CDR3 nucleotides: TGTGCCAGCAGCCCTCAACCCGGACAGGGAGTTTACTATGGCTACACCTTC. It specifies CASSPQPGQGVYYGYTF.